This TCR beta chain is from a study of shared clonotypes between healthy human individuals. Study observations and caveats: A reduction in generation probabilities was seen for non-shared clonotypes relative to those shared by all four donors.

For this clone: As yet, its antigen is unknown.

The CDR3 is 16 residues long. Germline assignment: CDR1 MNHEY and CDR2 SMNVEV (reference sequence). The ends lost 3 bases at V and 4 bases at J; junction bases unmatched: 7. Per the study methods: Because ImmunoSEQ provided only junction sequences with no quality scores, the filtering differed. Only in-frame clones appear in the TCRdb table, and some are missing; sequencing was by immunoSEQ multiplex PCR. The V and J calls and clone size were taken over from that table, and D and trimming were inferred from the DNA. The sample comprises 2,500,000 or so clones, over 85% of which are singletons, and around 0.4% rests with the top ten.

The specimen sequenced was naive CD4+ T cells from PBMCs. Subset here: CD45RA+ positively selected. The gene calls are TRBV27 and TRBJ2-1; TRBD1 matches at 9 bases. This TCR came from a man younger than 35 in good health. Some clones in this sample may be carry-over from other donors' samples. The CDR3 region is CASSLSGTGRYNEQFF. In DNA form, the CDR3 reads TGTGCCAGCAGTTTGAGTGGGACAGGGAGGTACAATGAGCAGTTCTTC.